One sample yielded the 20 T cell receptor beta chains listed below, sequenced in a study of shared clonotypes between healthy human individuals. The naive CD8 subset, CD45RO-negative cells positively selected for CCR7, excluded terminally differentiated effector memory CD45RA+ cells. The table came from immunoSEQ multiplex PCR; TCRdb's copy has only in-frame clones and leaves some out. The sample includes 660,000 or so clones, 96% seen only once; the top ten take approximately 0.1%. The sample comprised naive CD8+ T cells sorted from blood. The receptors derive from a woman younger than 45 in good health.

This clone has only one observation. The chain joins TRBV6-1 to TRBJ2-1, with 8 bases lining up with TRBD1. Trimming took 1 base from V and 5 from J; bases not matched to a gene: 13. The CDR3 has 18 residues. Germline V CDR1 and CDR2: MNHNS, SASEGT. The CDR3 nucleotides read TGTGCCAGCAGTGAAGGCTCAGGGGGCCAGGCTGAAAACAATGAGCAGTTCTTC. Translating gives CASSEGSGGQAENNEQFF.

The rearrangement links TRBV7-8 to TRBJ1-2; no clear D. CDR3 length: 13 residues. Germline values: CDR1 SGHVS, CDR2 FQNEAQ. V lost 3 bases and J lost 3, with 8 bases in between. This chain's CDR3 is CASSFGSDYGYTF. CDR3 bases: TGTGCCAGCAGCTTCGGTAGCGACTATGGCTACACCTTC.

The gene calls are TRBV27 and TRBJ2-1, with unresolved D. The germline V gene encodes CDR1 MNHEY and CDR2 SMNVEV (reference sequence). This CDR3 has 15 amino acids. With 5 bases removed from V and 0 bases from J, the gap between germline ends came to 11 bases. This CDR3 is CASSPVGSSYNEQFF. The CDR3 region has the DNA TGTGCCAGCAGTCCCGTGGGAAGCTCCTACAATGAGCAGTTCTTC.

The V gene is TRBV27, the J gene TRBJ2-1, with unresolved D. This CDR3 has 15 residues. The V gene's germline CDR1 is MNHEY and CDR2 SMNVEV (reference sequence). With 2 bases removed from V and 6 bases from J, the gap between germline ends came to 14 bases. The CDR3 DNA is TGTGCCAGCAGTTTAAGTCAGGAAGTCGTCAATGAGCAGTTCTTC. Protein product: CASSLSQEVVNEQFF.

V and J are TRBV21-1 and TRBJ2-7; the D call TRBD2 from the table was never checked on the DNA. TRBV21-1 corresponds to a pseudogene. This CDR3 has 16 amino acids. CDR3 residues: CASSKTSGSRSYEQYF. DNA for the CDR3: TGTGCCAGCAGCAAGACTAGCGGGTCCCGCTCCTACGAGCAGTACTTC.

V is TRBV28 and J is TRBJ1-5; a possible D gene is TRBD1 (5 bases). Trimming stripped 2 bases from V and 4 bases from J, with 15 bases between. The germline V gene has CDR1 MDHEN and CDR2 SYDVKM. This CDR3 contains 16 residues. The CDR3 DNA is TGTGCCAGCAGTTTAGGTTCAGCAGGGAGGAATCAGCCCCAGCATTTT. Translating gives CASSLGSAGRNQPQHF.

The V gene is TRBV19, the J gene TRBJ2-2; D is unresolved. V was clipped by 4 bases and J by 5 bases, with 8 bases between them. Germline V gene lookup returns CDR1 LNHDA and CDR2 SQIVND (reference sequence). The CDR3 runs to 13 residues. CDR3 bases: TGTGCCAGTAGTAAGTTAGGGACCGGGGAGCTGTTTTTT. Protein product: CASSKLGTGELFF.

The genes are TRBV9 and TRBJ2-7, with 8 bases aligning to TRBD2. CDR1 SGDLS and CDR2 YYNGEE come from the germline V gene. The J segment lost 3 bases and the V segment lost 3 bases, leaving 5 bases of the junction unmatched. CDR3 length: 14 amino acids. In nucleotides, the CDR3 is TGTGCCAGCAGCGACGGGACTAGTCACTACGAGCAGTACTTC. Protein: CASSDGTSHYEQYF.

A note on this clone: Other DNA sequences in this specimen translate into the identical CDR3. This chain links TRBV19 with TRBJ1-1; the D is unclear. Germline V gene sequence: CDR1 LNHDA, CDR2 SQIVND (reference sequence). Trimming took 6 bases from V and 1 from J, leaving 9 bases between them. This CDR3 comprises 13 residues. The DNA for the CDR3 is TGTGCCAGTAGCCACCTTGGGAACACTGAAGCTTTCTTT. Translating gives CASSHLGNTEAFF.

The V gene is TRBV27, the J gene TRBJ2-7; the D gene is possibly TRBD1 (5 bases). Trimming took off 9 bases at V and 4 bases at J, with 13 bases between the two ends. CDR1 and CDR2 (germline): MNHEY, SMNVEV (reference sequence). The CDR3 contains 12 residues. The CDR3, as DNA: TGTGCCAGTGGAAGGGGCGTGTACGAGCAGTACTTC. It translates to CASGRGVYEQYF.

The rearrangement links TRBV19 to TRBJ2-1; TRBD2 matches at 11 bases. With V trimmed by 3 bases and J by 1 base, 5 bases remained unmatched. This CDR3 is 17 amino acids long. In germline, CDR1 is LNHDA, CDR2 SQIVND (reference sequence). The CDR3 DNA sequence: TGTGCCAGTAGTATCATGACTAGCGGGACTTCCTACAATGAGCAGTTCTTC. It translates to CASSIMTSGTSYNEQFF.

V gene TRBV11-2 combines with J gene TRBJ2-5; D is unclear. CDR1 and CDR2 (germline): SGHAT, FQNNGV. The V end lost 3 bases, the J end lost 5 bases, and 10 bases lay between the germline ends. The CDR3 covers 13 residues. The CDR3 loop reads CASSFRIMETQYF. The CDR3 coding sequence is TGTGCCAGCAGCTTCAGAATAATGGAGACCCAGTACTTC.

The chain uses TRBV7-7 and TRBJ2-3, with TRBD2 identical over 8 bases. V was clipped by 2 bases and J by 5 bases; unmatched bases: 6. The CDR3 loop spans 15 amino acids. CDR1 and CDR2 from the germline V gene are SSHAT and FNYEAQ (reference sequence). CDR3 residues: CASSLSREGRDTQYF. Here the CDR3 DNA reads TGTGCCAGCAGCTTAAGCCGGGAGGGTAGAGATACGCAGTATTTT.

This clone was observed once. This sequence joins TRBV5-1 and TRBJ1-1; D is unresolved. The CDR3 extends over 15 amino acids. Per germline, CDR1 SGHRS and CDR2 YFSETQ. V lost 0 bases and J lost 1, with 10 bases in between. CDR3 in DNA: TGCGCCAGCAGCTTGGAAGCGTCCTCGAACACTGAAGCTTTCTTT. It codes for CASSLEASSNTEAFF.

J is TRBJ1-5 and V is TRBV7-8; no firm D call. Trimming took 6 bases from V and 7 from J, leaving 10 bases between them. This CDR3 comprises 12 residues. Germline V gene lookup returns CDR1 SGHVS and CDR2 FQNEAQ. The CDR3 DNA reads TGTGCCAGCAGTTCGAGTATCCAGCCCCAGCATTTT. Protein: CASSSSIQPQHF.

The V gene is TRBV7-9, the J gene TRBJ2-4; unclear D gene. Germline CDR1 is SEHNR and CDR2 is FQNEAQ (reference sequence). The CDR3 has 16 amino acids. The V end was cut by 1 base, the J end by 7 bases, with 17 bases between. CDR3 sequence: CASSLVTTGNLNIQYF. The CDR3 bases are TGTGCCAGCAGCTTAGTTACAACTGGGAATCTGAACATTCAGTACTTC.

The V call is TRBV6-4, the J call TRBJ2-1; TRBD1 aligns across 9 bases. This CDR3 is 16 amino acids long. V shed 0 bases and J 3 bases; nucleotides not matched to a gene: 3. Germline V CDR1 and CDR2: MRHNA, SNTAGT. Here the CDR3 reads CASSDSWGQGYNEQFF. The CDR3 DNA follows: TGTGCCAGCAGTGACTCCTGGGGACAGGGCTACAATGAGCAGTTCTTC.

V and J are TRBV19 and TRBJ1-4, with 9 bases matching TRBD1. Germline CDR1 is LNHDA and CDR2 is SQIVND (reference sequence). CDR3 length: 14 amino acids. Unmatched junction bases numbered 4, after V lost 4 bases and J lost 7 bases. The CDR3 DNA follows: TGTGCCAGTAGTAACAGGGGGCATGGTGAAAAACTGTTTTTT. Its protein product is CASSNRGHGEKLFF.

The chain employs TRBV6-9 and TRBJ2-1; TRBD2 agrees at 12 bases. Losses at the gene ends were 7 bases for V and 4 bases for J; bases not matched to a gene: 5. Germline V gene sequence: CDR1 MNHGY, CDR2 SVAAGI. The CDR3 contains 15 residues. CDR3 protein: CASTEGLAGYNEQFF. The DNA of the CDR3 is TGTGCCAGCACCGAGGGACTAGCGGGTTACAATGAGCAGTTCTTC.

The chain recombines TRBV27 with TRBJ1-1; 7 nucleotides align to TRBD1. CDR1 and CDR2 (germline): MNHEY, SMNVEV (reference sequence). J gave up 11 bases and V 5 bases, and 17 bases lay outside the gene matches. The length of the CDR3 is 15 residues. The CDR3 DNA reads TGTGCCAGCAGTAGCCAAAGGGGACAGCCGTTTGCCGCTTTCTTT. It is translated as CASSSQRGQPFAAFF.